Below, one T cell receptor beta chain is given with its context. No antigen is known for it. This sample was included in a study of OX40 agonist ivuxolimab in advanced cancers. The germline CDR1 and CDR2 sequences are SGHNT and YYREEE (reference sequence). The CDR3 is 15 residues long. Trimming took 5 bases from V and 5 from J; bases not matched to a gene: 10. Profiled with immunoSEQ multiplex PCR; TCRdb holds only in-frame clones, not every one. The sample carries about 50,000 clones, roughly 90% recorded once. General study results and limits: Near-lowest levels of clonal expansion characterized partial responders at 0.1-3.0 mg/kg.

The study sampled blood at baseline, cycle 4 day 1, and cycle 7 day 1. The origin of this receptor is an adult with an advanced solid tumor such as melanoma, head and neck, liver or kidney cancer. The sequencing here drew on CD4+ or CD8+ T cells sorted from blood, taken in a trial of the OX40 agonist ivuxolimab. This sequence joins TRBV5-4 and TRBJ2-5; 9 bases agree with TRBD2. For the CDR3, the DNA is TGTGCCAGCAGTCTCCGCGCGGGAGGGGGGGAGACCCAGTACTTC. Protein product: CASSLRAGGGETQYF.